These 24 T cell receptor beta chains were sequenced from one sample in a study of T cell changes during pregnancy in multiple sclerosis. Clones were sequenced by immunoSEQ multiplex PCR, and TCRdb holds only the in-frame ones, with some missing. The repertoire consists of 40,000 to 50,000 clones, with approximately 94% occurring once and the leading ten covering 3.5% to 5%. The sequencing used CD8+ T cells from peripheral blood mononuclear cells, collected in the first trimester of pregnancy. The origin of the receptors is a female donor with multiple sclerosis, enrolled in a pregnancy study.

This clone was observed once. Written as DNA, the CDR3 is TGTGCCAGCAGCTTTTTCGGGGGGTGGGAGACCCAGTACTTC. Protein sequence: CASSFFGGWETQYF. The chain combines TRBV5-4 with TRBJ2-5, with TRBD2 matching 7 bases. V shed 2 bases and J 5 bases; nucleotides not matched to a gene: 6. CDR1 SGHNT and CDR2 YYREEE come from the germline V gene (reference sequence). The CDR3 length is 14 residues.

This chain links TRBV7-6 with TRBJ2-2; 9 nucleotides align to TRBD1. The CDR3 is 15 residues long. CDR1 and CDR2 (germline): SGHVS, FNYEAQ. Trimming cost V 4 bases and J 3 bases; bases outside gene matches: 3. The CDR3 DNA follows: TGTGCCAGCAGCTCCGGGACAGGGTACACCGGGGAGCTGTTTTTT. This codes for CASSSGTGYTGELFF.

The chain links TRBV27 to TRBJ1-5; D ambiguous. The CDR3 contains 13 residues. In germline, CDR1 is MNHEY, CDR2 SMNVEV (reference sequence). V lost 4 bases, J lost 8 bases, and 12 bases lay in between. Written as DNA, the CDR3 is TGTGCCAGCAGTTCTGCGGTTGTTGAGCCCCAGCATTTT. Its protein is CASSSAVVEPQHF.

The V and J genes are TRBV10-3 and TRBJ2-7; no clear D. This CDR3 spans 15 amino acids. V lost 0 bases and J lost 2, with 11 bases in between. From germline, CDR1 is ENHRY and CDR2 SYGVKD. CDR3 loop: CAISESGVPTYEQYF. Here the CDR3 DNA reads TGTGCCATCAGTGAGTCTGGAGTGCCCACCTACGAGCAGTACTTC.

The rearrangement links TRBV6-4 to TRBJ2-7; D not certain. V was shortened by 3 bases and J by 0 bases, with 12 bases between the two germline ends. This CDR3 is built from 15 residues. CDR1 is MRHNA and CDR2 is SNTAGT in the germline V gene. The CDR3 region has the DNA TGTGCCAGCAGTGAGATGGCAGGTGACTCCTACGAGCAGTACTTC. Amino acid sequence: CASSEMAGDSYEQYF.

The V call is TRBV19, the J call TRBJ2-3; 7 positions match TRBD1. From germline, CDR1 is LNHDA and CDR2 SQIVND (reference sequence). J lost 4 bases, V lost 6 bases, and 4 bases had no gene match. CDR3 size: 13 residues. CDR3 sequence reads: CASSAGGADTQYF. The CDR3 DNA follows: TGTGCCAGTAGCGCAGGGGGTGCAGATACGCAGTATTTT.

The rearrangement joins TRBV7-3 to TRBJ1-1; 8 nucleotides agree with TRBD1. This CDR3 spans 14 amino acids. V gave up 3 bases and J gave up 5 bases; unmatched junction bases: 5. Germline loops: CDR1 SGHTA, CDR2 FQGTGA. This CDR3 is CASSFGQGRTEAFF. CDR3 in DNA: TGTGCCAGCAGCTTTGGACAGGGACGAACTGAAGCTTTCTTT.

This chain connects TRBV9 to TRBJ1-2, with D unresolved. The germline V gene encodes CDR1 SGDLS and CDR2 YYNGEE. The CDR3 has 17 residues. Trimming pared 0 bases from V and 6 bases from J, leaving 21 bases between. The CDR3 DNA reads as TGTGCCAGCAGCGTAGCTAGGAGGGCGCCGGCTCCTGATGGCTACACCTTC. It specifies CASSVARRAPAPDGYTF.

The CDR3 nucleotides read TGTGCCAGCAGCTTAGCCGGGACATCGAACACCGGGGAGCTGTTTTTT. Residues: CASSLAGTSNTGELFF. The chain has TRBV7-9 and TRBJ2-2, with D perhaps TRBD1 (6 bases). V was shortened by 0 bases and J by 0 bases, with 8 bases between the two germline ends. The germline CDR1 and CDR2 sequences are SEHNR and FQNEAQ (reference sequence). This CDR3 is 16 amino acids long.

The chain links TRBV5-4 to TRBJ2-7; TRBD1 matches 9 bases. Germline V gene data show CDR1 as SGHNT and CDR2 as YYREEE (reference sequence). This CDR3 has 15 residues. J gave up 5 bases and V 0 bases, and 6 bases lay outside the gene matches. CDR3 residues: CASSLVGQGTHEQYF. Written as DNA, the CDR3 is TGTGCCAGCAGCTTGGTGGGACAGGGAACCCACGAGCAGTACTTC.

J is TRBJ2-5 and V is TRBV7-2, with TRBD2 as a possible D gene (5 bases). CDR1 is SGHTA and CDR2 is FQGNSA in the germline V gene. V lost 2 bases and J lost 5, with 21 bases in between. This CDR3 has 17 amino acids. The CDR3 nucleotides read TGTGCCAGCAGCTTATCGGGGTTGTGGTTACAAGGGGAGACCCAGTACTTC. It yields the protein CASSLSGLWLQGETQYF.

This CDR3 reads CAWTTSGTGNTIYF. In DNA, the CDR3 is TGTGCCTGGACTACGTCAGGGACTGGAAACACCATATATTTT. The chain combines TRBV30 with TRBJ1-3; possibly TRBD1 for D (5 bases). The CDR3 is 14 residues long. Per germline, CDR1 GTSNPN and CDR2 SVGIG (reference sequence). Between the trimmed V and J ends, which lost 4 bases and 2 bases, there was a span of 12 bases.

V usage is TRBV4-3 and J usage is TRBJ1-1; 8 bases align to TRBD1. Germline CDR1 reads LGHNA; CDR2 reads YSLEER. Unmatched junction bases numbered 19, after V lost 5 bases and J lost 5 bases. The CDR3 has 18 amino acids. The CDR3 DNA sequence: TGCGCCAGCAGCTTCTTTGGCAGGGGGCCGGAGTCTAGGACTGAAGCTTTCTTT. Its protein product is CASSFFGRGPESRTEAFF.

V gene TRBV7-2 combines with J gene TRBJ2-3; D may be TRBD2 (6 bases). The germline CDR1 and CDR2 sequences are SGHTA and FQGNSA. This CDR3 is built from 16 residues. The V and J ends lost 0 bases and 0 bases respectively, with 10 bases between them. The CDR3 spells CASSLARGASTDTQYF. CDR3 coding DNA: TGTGCCAGCAGCTTAGCGCGGGGCGCTAGCACAGATACGCAGTATTTT.

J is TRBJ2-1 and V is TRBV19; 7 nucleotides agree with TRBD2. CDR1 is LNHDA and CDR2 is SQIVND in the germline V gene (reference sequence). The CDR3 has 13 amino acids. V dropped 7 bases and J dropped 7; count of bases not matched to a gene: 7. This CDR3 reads CASNPGLGNEQFF. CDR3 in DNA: TGTGCCAGTAACCCAGGACTAGGTAATGAGCAGTTCTTC.

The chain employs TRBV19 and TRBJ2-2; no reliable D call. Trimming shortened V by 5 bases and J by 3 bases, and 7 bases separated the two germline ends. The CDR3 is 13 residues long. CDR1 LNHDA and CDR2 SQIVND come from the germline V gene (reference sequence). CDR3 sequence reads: CASSLLDTGELFF. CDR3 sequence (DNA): TGTGCCAGTAGTCTCCTTGACACCGGGGAGCTGTTTTTT. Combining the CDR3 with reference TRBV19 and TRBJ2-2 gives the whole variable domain DGGITQSPKYLFRKEGQNVTLSCEQNLNHDAMYWYRQDPGQGLRLIYYSQIVNDFQKGDIAEGYSVSREKKESFPLTVTSAQKNPTAFYLCASSLLDTGELFFGEGSRLTVL.

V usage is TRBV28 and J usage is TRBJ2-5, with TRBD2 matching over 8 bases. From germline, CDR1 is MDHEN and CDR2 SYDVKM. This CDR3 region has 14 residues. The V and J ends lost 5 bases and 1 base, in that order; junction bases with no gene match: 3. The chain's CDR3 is CASSRLAGQETQYF. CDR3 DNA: TGTGCCAGCAGTCGGCTAGCGGGCCAAGAGACCCAGTACTTC.

This CDR3 is CASSPGHTYEQYF. In DNA, the CDR3 is TGTGCCAGCTCACCAGGACATACCTACGAGCAGTACTTC. The rearrangement uses TRBV18 and TRBJ2-7, with D tentatively TRBD1 (5 bases). CDR3 length: 13 residues. Trimming shortened V by 2 bases and J by 2 bases, and 7 bases separated the two germline ends. Germline V gene lookup returns CDR1 KGHSH and CDR2 LQKENI.

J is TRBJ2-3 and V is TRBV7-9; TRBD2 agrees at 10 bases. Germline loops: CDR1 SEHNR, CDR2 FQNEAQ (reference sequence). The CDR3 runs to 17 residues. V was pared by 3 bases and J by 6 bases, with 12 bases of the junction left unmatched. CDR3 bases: TGTGCCAGCAGCTTCCCGCCTAGCGGGAGCGAGTTTGATACGCAGTATTTT. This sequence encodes CASSFPPSGSEFDTQYF.

The CDR3 DNA sequence: TGCGCCAGCAGCTTACAACGACTAGCGGGGCGCTACAATGAGCAGTTCTTC. It specifies CASSLQRLAGRYNEQFF. The genes are TRBV5-1 and TRBJ2-1, with 11 bases that match TRBD2. The CDR3 has 17 residues. CDR1 SGHRS and CDR2 YFSETQ come from the germline V gene. After removal of 2 bases from V and 3 bases from J, the junction contained 7 bases not matched to a gene.

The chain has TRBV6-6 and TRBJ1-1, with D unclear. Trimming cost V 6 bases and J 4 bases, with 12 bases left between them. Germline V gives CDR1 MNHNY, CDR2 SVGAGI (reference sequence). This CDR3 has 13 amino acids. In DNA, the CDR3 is TGTGCCAGCAGCCCAAGAATAGTCACTGAAGCTTTCTTT. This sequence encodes CASSPRIVTEAFF.

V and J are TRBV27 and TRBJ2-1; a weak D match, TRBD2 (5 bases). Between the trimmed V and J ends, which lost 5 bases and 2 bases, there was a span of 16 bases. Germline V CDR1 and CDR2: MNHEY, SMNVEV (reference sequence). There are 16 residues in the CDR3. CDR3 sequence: CASSPPSSFPYNEQFF. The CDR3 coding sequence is TGTGCCAGCAGTCCCCCGTCTAGCTTCCCCTACAATGAGCAGTTCTTC.

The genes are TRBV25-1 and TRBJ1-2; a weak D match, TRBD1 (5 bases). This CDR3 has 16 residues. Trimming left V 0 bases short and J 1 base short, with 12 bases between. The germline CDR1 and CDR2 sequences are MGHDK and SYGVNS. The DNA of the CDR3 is TGTGCCAGCAGTGAATATATTATCGGGGGTAACTATGGCTACACCTTC. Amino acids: CASSEYIIGGNYGYTF.

For the CDR3, the DNA is TGTGCCAGCGGACTCGCAGCCGGAGTGGAGCAGTACTTC. Amino acids: CASGLAAGVEQYF. The chain is built from TRBV19 and TRBJ2-7, with D possibly being TRBD2 (5 bases). This CDR3 is built from 13 residues. The V end lost 9 bases, the J end lost 7 bases, and 19 bases lay between the germline ends. Germline assignment: CDR1 LNHDA and CDR2 SQIVND (reference sequence).